This T cell receptor beta chain was sequenced for a study of shared clonotypes between healthy human individuals. Method: immunoSEQ multiplex PCR; TCRdb's copy keeps in-frame clones and lacks some. This repertoire shows some 2.1 million clones, about 95% found once; its top ten account for 0.85% to 1.3%. This CDR3 has 14 residues. With V trimmed by 6 bases and J by 1 base, 7 bases remained unmatched. Germline-derived CDR1 and CDR2 are SQVTM and ANQGSEA. As defined, naive CD8 cells were CD45RO-negative and positively selected for CCR7, with terminally differentiated effector memory CD45RA+ cells excluded.

This chain connects TRBV29-1 to TRBJ1-1, with 8 bases that match TRBD1. The TCR comes from a young man in good health. The specimen was naive CD8+ T cells sorted from blood. CDR3 bases: TGCAGCGTCCCTCGCGACAGGGGGAACACTGAAGCTTTCTTT. Protein product: CSVPRDRGNTEAFF.